This TCR beta chain was documented in a study of identical twins. Study-wide points: Partial confounding of zero-insertion analyses by invariant MAIT and iNKT cells was possible. Out-of-frame beta sequences exhibited a weaker degree of excess twin sharing.

TCRdb redid the calling of the 5' RACE reads with MiXCR, one entry per CDR3 protein. The table has 1.5 million to 2 million distinct CDR3 sequences, under 35% seen once. This clonotype came up many times. Its antigen remains unknown. This TCR came from a newborn girl in good health. Sequencing was performed on cord blood.

CDR3 bases: TGTGCCATCAGTCCGGGACAGGGGGCCCACGAGCAGTACTTC. This translates into CAISPGQGAHEQYF. The chain is built from TRBV10-3 and TRBJ2-7; TRBD1 agrees at 12 bases. The CDR3 spans 14 residues. Germline assignment: CDR1 ENHRY and CDR2 SYGVKD. V dropped 5 bases and J dropped 5; count of bases not matched to a gene: 4.